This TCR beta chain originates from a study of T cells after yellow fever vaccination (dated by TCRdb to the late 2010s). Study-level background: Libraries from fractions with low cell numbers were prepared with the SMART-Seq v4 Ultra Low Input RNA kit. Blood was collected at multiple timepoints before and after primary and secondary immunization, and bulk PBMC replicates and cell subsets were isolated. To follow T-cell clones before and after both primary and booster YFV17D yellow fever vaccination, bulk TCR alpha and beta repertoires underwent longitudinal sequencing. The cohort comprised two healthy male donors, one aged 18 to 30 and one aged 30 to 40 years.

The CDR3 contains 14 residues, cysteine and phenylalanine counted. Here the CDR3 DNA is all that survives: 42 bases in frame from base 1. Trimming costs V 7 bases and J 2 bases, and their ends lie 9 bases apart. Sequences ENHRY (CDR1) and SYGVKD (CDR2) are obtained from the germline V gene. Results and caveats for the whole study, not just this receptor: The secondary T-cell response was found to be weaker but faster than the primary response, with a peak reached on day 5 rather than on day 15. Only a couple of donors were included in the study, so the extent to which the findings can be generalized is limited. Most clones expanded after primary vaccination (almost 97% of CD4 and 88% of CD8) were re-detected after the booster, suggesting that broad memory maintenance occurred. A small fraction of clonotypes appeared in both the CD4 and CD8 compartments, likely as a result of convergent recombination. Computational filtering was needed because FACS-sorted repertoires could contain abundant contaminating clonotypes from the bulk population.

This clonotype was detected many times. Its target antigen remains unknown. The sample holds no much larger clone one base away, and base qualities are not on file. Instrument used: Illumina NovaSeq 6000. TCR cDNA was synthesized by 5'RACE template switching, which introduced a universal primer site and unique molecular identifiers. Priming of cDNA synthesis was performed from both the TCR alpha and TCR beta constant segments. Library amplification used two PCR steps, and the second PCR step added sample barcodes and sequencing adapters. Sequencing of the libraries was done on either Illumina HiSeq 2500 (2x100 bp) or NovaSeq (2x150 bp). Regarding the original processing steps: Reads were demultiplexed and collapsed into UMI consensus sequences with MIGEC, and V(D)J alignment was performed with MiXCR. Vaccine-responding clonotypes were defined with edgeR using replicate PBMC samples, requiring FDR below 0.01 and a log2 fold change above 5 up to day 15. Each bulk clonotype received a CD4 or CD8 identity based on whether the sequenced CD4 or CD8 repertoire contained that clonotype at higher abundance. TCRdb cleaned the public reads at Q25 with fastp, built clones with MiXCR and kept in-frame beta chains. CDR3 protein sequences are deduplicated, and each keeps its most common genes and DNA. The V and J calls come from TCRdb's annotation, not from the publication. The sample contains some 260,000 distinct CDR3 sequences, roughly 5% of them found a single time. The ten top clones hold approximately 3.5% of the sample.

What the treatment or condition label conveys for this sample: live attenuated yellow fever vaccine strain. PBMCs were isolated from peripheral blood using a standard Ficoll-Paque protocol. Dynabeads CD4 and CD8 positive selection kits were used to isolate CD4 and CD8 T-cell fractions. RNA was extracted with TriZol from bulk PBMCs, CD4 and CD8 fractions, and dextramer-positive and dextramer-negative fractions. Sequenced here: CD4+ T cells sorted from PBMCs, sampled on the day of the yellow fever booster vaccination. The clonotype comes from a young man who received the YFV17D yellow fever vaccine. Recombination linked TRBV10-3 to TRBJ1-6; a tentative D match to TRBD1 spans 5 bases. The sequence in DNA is TGTGCCATCATGCAGGGACCCTATAATTCACCCCTCCACTTT. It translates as CAIMQGPYNSPLHF.